This T cell receptor (beta chain) was captured by sequencing in a study of human T cells and chemical hapten exposure. About the study: Patch tests containing 0.01% DPC, applied to the upper back, were read at 6 days.

Noted time point: patch test 2, 6 weeks after DPC sensitization. Indicated treatment: therapeutic diphenylcyclopropenone sensitization with weekly scalp DPC. Blood collection happened ahead of applying each patch test. The donor pool consisted of alopecia patients aged 18 to 70 years, considered suitable for DPC. Trimming cost V 5 bases and J 7 bases, with 18 bases left between them. This CDR3 contains 15 residues. CDR1 is SGHAT and CDR2 is FQDESV in the germline V gene (reference sequence). MiXCR, run by TCRdb on the RACE reads, gives a single entry per CDR3 protein. The table includes about 78,000 distinct CDR3 sequences, 8.5% detected once.

The chain joins TRBV11-1 to TRBJ2-1, with D possibly matching TRBD2 (7 bases). This clonotype originated in a woman in her 50s with alopecia areata. Some clones in this sample may be carry-over from other donors' samples. The sample in question was whole blood, obtained in connection with sensitization to the hapten diphenylcyclopropenone (DPC). The CDR3 nucleotides read TGTGCCAGCAGCCCCGAGGGGGGGCCGTGGAATGAGCAGTTCTTC. It specifies CASSPEGGPWNEQFF.